Listed below are T cell receptor beta chains from one sample, sequenced in a study of T cell responses to AZD1222 COVID-19 vaccine. Using immunoSEQ multiplex PCR, the repertoire was profiled, and TCRdb retains in-frame clones only, with some absent. The sample records approximately 180,000 clones, 80% to 90% being singletons. Specimen: peripheral blood, collected on day 0 of AZD1222 vaccination. Receptor source: an adult in good health. The CDR3 runs from the conserved cysteine through the conserved F or W. Each record gives: J gene, D gene, clone size, V gene, CDR3 DNA, CDR3 protein. D genes are given only for firm matches. Expanded clones get a size class; other rows say once, few or many, or leave the size out.

TRBJ1-2 - - TRBV11-2 TGTGCCAGCAGAGCCTTTGAGGGCCCGAGTGGCTACACCTTC CASRAFEGPSGYTF
TRBJ1-5 - - TRBV7-9 TGTGCCAGCAGCGGGGGGGAAATGAATCAGCCCCAGCATTTT CASSGGEMNQPQHF
TRBJ1-6 - few TRBV19 TGTGCCAGACATGTGAAGCCCGGGGGTTATAATTCACCCCTCCACTTT CARHVKPGGYNSPLHF
TRBJ1-4 - few TRBV27 TGTGCCAGCAGTTTATTTCGGGGTGAAAAACTGTTTTTT CASSLFRGEKLFF
TRBJ1-1 TRBD1 - TRBV2 TGTGCCAGCAGCGGACAGGGAAACACTGAAGCTTTCTTT CASSGQGNTEAFF
TRBJ2-7 - - TRBV29-1 TGCAGCGTTGACGGTAGGGACGGACAGTACTTC CSVDGRDGQYF
TRBJ1-2 - once TRBV5-1 TGCGCCAGCAGCCCCGGAGGGATGAATGGCTACACCTTC CASSPGGMNGYTF
TRBJ2-3 TRBD1 - TRBV19 TGTGCCAGTAGTGGGGGACAGGGGGGCACAGATACGCAGTATTTT CASSGGQGGTDTQYF
TRBJ2-3 - - TRBV2 TGTGCCAGCAGAGACAGGTGGGCAACAGATACGCAGTATTTT CASRDRWATDTQYF
TRBJ1-6 - - TRBV6-1 TGTGCCAGCAGTGAAGCCCAGGCCCCGAATTCACCCCTCCACTTT CASSEAQAPNSPLHF
TRBJ2-3 - - TRBV29-1 TGCAGCGTTGATAGAAGCACAGATACGCAGTATTTT CSVDRSTDTQYF
TRBJ1-2 TRBD1 - TRBV29-1 TGCAGCGTTGATGCCTTGGGGACAGGCAAAGGCTACACCTTC CSVDALGTGKGYTF
TRBJ2-3 - - TRBV6-5 TGTGCCAGCAGGGCCCCTCTGTCCACAGATACGCAGTATTTT CASRAPLSTDTQYF
TRBJ1-4 TRBD1 - TRBV6-5 TGTGCCAGCAGTCTAGACAGGGTTAATGAAAAACTGTTTTTT CASSLDRVNEKLFF
TRBJ2-7 TRBD1 - TRBV5-4 TGTGCCAGCAGCTTGGCCCCGGGACAGGGATCCTACGAGCAGTACTTC CASSLAPGQGSYEQYF
TRBJ2-7 TRBD1 - TRBV10-3 TGTGCCTCCACGGACAGGTCCTACGAGCAGTACTTC CASTDRSYEQYF
TRBJ2-2 TRBD2 - TRBV6-4 TGTGCCAGCAGTAGAGAGCGGGGACTGAACACCGGGGAGCTGTTTTTT CASSRERGLNTGELFF
TRBJ1-1 - - TRBV4-1 TGCGCCAGCAGCCAAGATTCTGAGGGAATGAACACTGAAGCTTTCTTT CASSQDSEGMNTEAFF
TRBJ1-6 - - TRBV9 TGTGCCAGCAGCGTAAGGCGGGCCAGCTCCTATAATTCACCCCTCCACTTT CASSVRRASSYNSPLHF
TRBJ1-5 - - TRBV28 TGTGCCAGCAGTTTCCGGGGTATTTGGGGCAATCAGCCCCAGCATTTT CASSFRGIWGNQPQHF
TRBJ2-1 - - TRBV6-5 TGTGCCAGCCTAGCAGGGGGGATCTCCTACAATGAGCAGTTCTTC CASLAGGISYNEQFF
TRBJ1-1 - - TRBV5-4 TGTGCCAGCAGAGGGTCAGGGACCATGAACACTGAAGCTTTCTTT CASRGSGTMNTEAFF
TRBJ1-1 TRBD1 few TRBV9 TGTGCCAGCAGCCAGGAAAAAGGACAGGGCATTGAGGCTTTCTTT CASSQEKGQGIEAFF
TRBJ2-1 TRBD2 - TRBV5-4 TGTGCCAGCAGCCCGGGACTAGCGGGGGGACCCCCCTACAATGAGCAGTTCTTC CASSPGLAGGPPYNEQFF
TRBJ1-5 - - TRBV7-9 TGTGCCAGCAGCAAGGACCCAGGGCAGCCCCAGCATTTT CASSKDPGQPQHF
TRBJ1-2 TRBD1 - TRBV10-3 TGTGCCATCACCCACGACAGGGGTACCTATGGCTACACCTTC CAITHDRGTYGYTF
TRBJ2-5 - - TRBV27 TGTGCCAGCAGTTTAGAAGGTGGACGGACCCCGAAGACCCAGTACTTC CASSLEGGRTPKTQYF
TRBJ1-5 - - TRBV19 TGTGCCAGTACTATGACAGGTGGTCAGCCCCAGCATTTT CASTMTGGQPQHF
TRBJ1-2 - few TRBV28 TGTGCCAGCAGCCTGGAGGGGTTCTATGGCTACACCTTC CASSLEGFYGYTF
TRBJ2-3 TRBD1 - TRBV7-2 TGTGCCAGCAGCTCGGACAGGCCAGATACGCAGTATTTT CASSSDRPDTQYF
TRBJ1-5 - - TRBV6-1 TGTGCCAGCAGTGAAAACGGCCCTCAGCCCCAGCATTTT CASSENGPQPQHF
TRBJ1-6 - - TRBV30 TGTGCCTGGAGTGTTTCCAGGGATAATTCACCCCTCCACTTT CAWSVSRDNSPLHF
TRBJ2-1 TRBD1 - TRBV6-5 TGTGCCAGCACTCCAGGGGGTCCTCGGAATGAGCAGTTCTTC CASTPGGPRNEQFF
TRBJ1-2 - few TRBV7-3 TGTGCCAGCAGGACTGCACCGGACGTCTCCTCTGGCTACACCTTC CASRTAPDVSSGYTF
TRBJ2-2 TRBD2 - TRBV24-1 TGTGCCACCAGTGATCAAGCGGGGGGTAGAGCCGGGGAGCTGTTTTTT CATSDQAGGRAGELFF
TRBJ1-5 - - TRBV5-1 TGCGCCAGCAGCTTGGCGGGGGAGCGCAATCAGCCCCAGCATTTT CASSLAGERNQPQHF
TRBJ2-2 - - TRBV6-5 TGTGCCAGCACCCCAGGGGGGGGCACCGGGGAGCTGTTTTTT CASTPGGGTGELFF
TRBJ1-1 TRBD1 - TRBV5-5 TGTGCCAGCAGTACCGGGACAGGGGGGTTGGGGACTGAAGCTTTCTTT CASSTGTGGLGTEAFF
TRBJ1-2 - - TRBV19 TGTGCCAGTAGTATTAACAGGGCCGTGGACTATGGCTACACCTTC CASSINRAVDYGYTF
TRBJ1-2 - - TRBV29-1 TGCAGCGTAGCCGTCGGGACTAACTATGGCTACACCTTC CSVAVGTNYGYTF
TRBJ1-5 - - TRBV9 TGTGCCAGCAGCGTAGGGGGAACCCTCAATCAGCCCCAGCATTTT CASSVGGTLNQPQHF
TRBJ2-1 - - TRBV27 TGTGCCAGCAGTTTCGTGTGGGAGCAGTTCTTC CASSFVWEQFF
TRBJ1-1 TRBD1 - TRBV2 TGTGCCAGCAGGGGGACAGGGGTCACTGAAGCTTTCTTT CASRGTGVTEAFF
TRBJ1-6 - once TRBV6-6 TGTGCCACTAGCAGGGTCCCCTATAATTCACCCCTCCACTTT CATSRVPYNSPLHF
TRBJ2-7 - - TRBV2 TGTGCCAGCAGTGAAAGGAGCTTGGGGGCTCCTGCGCGCTACGAGCAGTACTTC CASSERSLGAPARYEQYF
TRBJ2-7 - medium-sized TRBV5-4 TGTGCCAGCAGCCCTGACACTTTCCACGAGCAGTACTTC CASSPDTFHEQYF
TRBJ2-7 TRBD1 - TRBV9 TGTGCCAGCAGCGTAGCCCCGACAGGGCTTATCTACGAGCAGTACTTC CASSVAPTGLIYEQYF
TRBJ2-3 - - TRBV5-1 TGCGCCAGCAGCTTGGATACAGATACGCAGTATTTT CASSLDTDTQYF
TRBJ1-1 - - TRBV29-1 TGCAGCGTTGAGGTGGCCATGAACACTGAAGCTTTCTTT CSVEVAMNTEAFF
TRBJ2-2 TRBD2 - TRBV6-1 TGTGCCAGCAGTGAAATGGGAGGGGTGAACACCGGGGAGCTGTTTTTT CASSEMGGVNTGELFF
TRBJ1-4 - - TRBV5-1 TGCGCCAGCAGCTTAGGCCGGGGAACTAATGAAAAACTGTTTTTT CASSLGRGTNEKLFF
TRBJ2-5 - - TRBV13 TGTGCCAGCAGCTTTGGAGGACTGCAAGAGACCCAGTACTTC CASSFGGLQETQYF
TRBJ1-5 - - TRBV4-1 TGCGCCAGCAGCCAAGTGGGTCATAGCAATCAGCCCCAGCATTTT CASSQVGHSNQPQHF
TRBJ1-1 TRBD1 - TRBV10-3 TGTGCCACCGGACAGGGGAGGACTGAAGCTTTCTTT CATGQGRTEAFF
TRBJ1-5 TRBD1 - TRBV6-5 TGTGCCAGCAGGGGGACAGGGGGAAATCAGCCCCAGCATTTT CASRGTGGNQPQHF
TRBJ1-5 - - TRBV7-2 TGTGCCAGCAGCCCCCACTCGGCAGGGTCTTATCAGCCCCAGCATTTT CASSPHSAGSYQPQHF
TRBJ2-7 TRBD1 - TRBV5-6 TGTGCCAGCAGCTTGGTTCATACAGGGGGCTCAGAGCAGTACTTC CASSLVHTGGSEQYF
TRBJ2-7 TRBD1 - TRBV12-5 TGTGCTAGTGGACCAGGGGGTGTCCCAGGGAGTTCCTACGAGCAGTACTTC CASGPGGVPGSSYEQYF
TRBJ2-1 TRBD2 - TRBV18 TGTGCCAGCTCACCCGGGACTAGCGGGGATTATGAGCAGTTCTTC CASSPGTSGDYEQFF